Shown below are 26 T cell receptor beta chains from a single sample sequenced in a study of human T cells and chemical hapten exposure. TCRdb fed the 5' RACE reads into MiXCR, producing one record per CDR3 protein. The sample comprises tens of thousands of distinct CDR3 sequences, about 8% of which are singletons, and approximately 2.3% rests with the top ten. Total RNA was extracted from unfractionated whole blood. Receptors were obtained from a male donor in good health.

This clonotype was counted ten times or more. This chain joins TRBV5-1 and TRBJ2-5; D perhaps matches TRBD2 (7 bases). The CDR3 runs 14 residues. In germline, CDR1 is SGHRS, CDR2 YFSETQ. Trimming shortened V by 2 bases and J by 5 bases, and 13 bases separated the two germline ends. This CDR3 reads CASSFGGREETQYF. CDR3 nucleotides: TGCGCCAGCAGCTTCGGGGGGCGCGAGGAGACCCAGTACTTC.

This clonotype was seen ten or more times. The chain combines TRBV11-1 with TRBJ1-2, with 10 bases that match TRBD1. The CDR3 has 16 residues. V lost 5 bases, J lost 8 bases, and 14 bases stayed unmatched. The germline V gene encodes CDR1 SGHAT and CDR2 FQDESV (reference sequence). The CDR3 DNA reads TGTGCCAGCAGCCCGAGGACAGGGGGGATCTCTGGAGGCTACACCTTC. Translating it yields CASSPRTGGISGGYTF.

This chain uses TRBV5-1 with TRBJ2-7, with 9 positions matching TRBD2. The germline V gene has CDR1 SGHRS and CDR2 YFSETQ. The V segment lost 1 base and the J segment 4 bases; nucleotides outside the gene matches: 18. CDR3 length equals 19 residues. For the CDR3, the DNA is TGCGCCAGCAGCTTGCACCATGGACGGAGAGGACTAGCGCCGTACGAGCAGTACTTC. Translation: CASSLHHGRRGLAPYEQYF.

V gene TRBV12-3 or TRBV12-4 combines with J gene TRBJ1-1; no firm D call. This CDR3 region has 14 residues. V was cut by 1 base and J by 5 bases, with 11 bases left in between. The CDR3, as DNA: TGTGCCAGCAGTTTAGTGCGGGAGGGAACTGAAGCTTTCTTT. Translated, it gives CASSLVREGTEAFF.

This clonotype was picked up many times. CDR3 in DNA: TGTGCCAGCAGCTTAGCCGGGACAGTGTCAAATCAGCCCCAGCATTTT. Its protein is CASSLAGTVSNQPQHF. The V call is TRBV7-2, the J call TRBJ1-5; 7 nucleotides match TRBD1. Germline assignment: CDR1 SGHTA and CDR2 FQGNSA. This CDR3 is 16 amino acids long. With 0 bases clipped from V and 4 bases from J, the junction kept 6 bases outside the gene matches.

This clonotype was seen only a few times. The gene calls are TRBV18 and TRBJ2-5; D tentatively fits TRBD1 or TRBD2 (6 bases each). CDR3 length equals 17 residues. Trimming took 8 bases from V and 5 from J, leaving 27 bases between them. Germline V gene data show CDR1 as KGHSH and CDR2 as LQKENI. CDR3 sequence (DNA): TGTGCCAGCCATACAGCCGGGACAAACAGAGGAGGGGAGACCCAGTACTTC. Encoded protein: CASHTAGTNRGGETQYF.

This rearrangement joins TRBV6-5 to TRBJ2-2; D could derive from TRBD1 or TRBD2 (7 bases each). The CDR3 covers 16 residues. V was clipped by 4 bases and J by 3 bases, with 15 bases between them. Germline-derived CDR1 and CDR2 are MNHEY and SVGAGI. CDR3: CASSSQGGLYTGELFF. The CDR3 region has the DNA TGTGCCAGCAGTTCCCAGGGGGGGCTGTACACCGGGGAGCTGTTTTTT.

In DNA form, the CDR3 reads TGTGCCAGCAGCCTAGCCTCCTCGACGGGACATAGCAATCAGCCCCAGCATTTT. Amino acid sequence: CASSLASSTGHSNQPQHF. The chain links TRBV4-2 to TRBJ1-5, with D tentatively TRBD1 (6 bases). The germline V gene encodes CDR1 LGHNA and CDR2 YNFKEQ. The V gene lost 4 bases and the J gene lost 0 bases, with 19 bases spanning the gap. This CDR3 is 18 amino acids long.

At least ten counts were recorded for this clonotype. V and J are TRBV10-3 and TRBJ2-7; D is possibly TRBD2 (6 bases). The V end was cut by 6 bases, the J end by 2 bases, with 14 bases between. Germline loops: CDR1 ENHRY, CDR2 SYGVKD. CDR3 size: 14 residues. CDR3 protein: CAIRLASDAYEQYF. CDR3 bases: TGTGCCATCAGGTTAGCTAGCGATGCCTACGAGCAGTACTTC.

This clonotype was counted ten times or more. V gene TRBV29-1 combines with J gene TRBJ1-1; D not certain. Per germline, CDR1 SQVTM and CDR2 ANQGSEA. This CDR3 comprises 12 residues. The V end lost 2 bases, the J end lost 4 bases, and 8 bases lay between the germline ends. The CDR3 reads CSVEQSSTEAFF. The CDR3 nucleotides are TGCAGCGTTGAACAGTCGAGCACTGAAGCTTTCTTT.

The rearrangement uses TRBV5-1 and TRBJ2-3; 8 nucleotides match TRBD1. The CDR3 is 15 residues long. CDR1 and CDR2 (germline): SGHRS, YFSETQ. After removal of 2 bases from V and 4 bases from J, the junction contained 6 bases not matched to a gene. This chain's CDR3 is CASSLQGEGSDTQYF. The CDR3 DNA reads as TGCGCCAGCAGCTTACAGGGGGAAGGGTCAGATACGCAGTATTTT.

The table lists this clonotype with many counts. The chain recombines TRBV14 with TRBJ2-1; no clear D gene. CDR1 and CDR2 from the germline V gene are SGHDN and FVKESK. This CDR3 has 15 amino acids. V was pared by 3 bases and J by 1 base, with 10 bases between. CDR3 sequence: CASSQVRISYNEQFF. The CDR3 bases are TGTGCCAGCAGCCAGGTGAGGATTTCCTACAATGAGCAGTTCTTC.

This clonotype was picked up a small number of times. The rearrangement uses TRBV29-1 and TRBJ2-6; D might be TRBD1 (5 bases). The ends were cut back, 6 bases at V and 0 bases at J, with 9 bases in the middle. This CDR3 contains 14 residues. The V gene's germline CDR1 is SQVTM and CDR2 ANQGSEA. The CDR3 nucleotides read TGCAGCGTAAGACAGAACTCTGGGGCCAACGTCCTGACTTTC. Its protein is CSVRQNSGANVLTF.

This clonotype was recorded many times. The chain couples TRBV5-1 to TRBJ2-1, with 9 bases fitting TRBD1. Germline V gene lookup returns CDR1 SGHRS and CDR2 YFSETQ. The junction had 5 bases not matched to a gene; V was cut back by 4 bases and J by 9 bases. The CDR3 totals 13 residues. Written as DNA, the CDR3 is TGCGCCAGCAGCCTGGGACAGGGCGGTGAGCAGTTCTTC. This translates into CASSLGQGGEQFF.

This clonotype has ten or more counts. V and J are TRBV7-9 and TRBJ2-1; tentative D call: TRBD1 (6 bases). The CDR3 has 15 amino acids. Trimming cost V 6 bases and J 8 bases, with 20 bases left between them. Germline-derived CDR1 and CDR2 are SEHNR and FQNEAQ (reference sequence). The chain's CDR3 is CASSGQLHHPDEQFF. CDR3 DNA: TGTGCCAGCAGTGGACAGCTCCATCACCCCGATGAGCAGTTCTTC.

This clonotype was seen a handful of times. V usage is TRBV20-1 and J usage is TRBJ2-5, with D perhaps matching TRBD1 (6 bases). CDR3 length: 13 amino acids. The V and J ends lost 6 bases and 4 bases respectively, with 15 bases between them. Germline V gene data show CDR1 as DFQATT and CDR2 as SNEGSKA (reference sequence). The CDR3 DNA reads TGCAGTGCAAGGGACACGGGGCGAGAGACCCAGTACTTC. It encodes CSARDTGRETQYF.

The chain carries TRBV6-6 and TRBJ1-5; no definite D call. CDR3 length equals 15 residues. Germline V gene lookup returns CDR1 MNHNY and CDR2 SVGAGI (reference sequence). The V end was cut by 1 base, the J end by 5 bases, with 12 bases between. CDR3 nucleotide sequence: TGTGCCAGCAGTTACTTGGCGGGAGAGTATCAGCCCCAGCATTTT. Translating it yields CASSYLAGEYQPQHF.

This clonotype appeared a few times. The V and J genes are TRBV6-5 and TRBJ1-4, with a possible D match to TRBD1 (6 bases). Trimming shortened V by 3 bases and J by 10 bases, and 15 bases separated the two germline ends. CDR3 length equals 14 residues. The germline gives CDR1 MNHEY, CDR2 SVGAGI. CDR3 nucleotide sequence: TGTGCCAGCAGTTATGAGGGGGAGACGGGAAAACTGTTTTTT. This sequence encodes CASSYEGETGKLFF.

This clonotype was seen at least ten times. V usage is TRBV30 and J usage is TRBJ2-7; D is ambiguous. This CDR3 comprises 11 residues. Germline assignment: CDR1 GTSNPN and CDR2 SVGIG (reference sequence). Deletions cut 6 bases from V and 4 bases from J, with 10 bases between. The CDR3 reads CACAARYEQYF. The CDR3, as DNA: TGTGCCTGCGCAGCCCGATACGAGCAGTACTTC.

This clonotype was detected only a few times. The chain's CDR3 is CASSQTTNEKLFF. The CDR3 DNA follows: TGTGCCAGCAGCCAGACAACTAATGAAAAACTGTTTTTT. This chain uses TRBV25-1 with TRBJ1-4; D gene unclear. V gave up 6 bases and J gave up 0 bases, with 5 bases separating them. This CDR3 region has 13 residues. Germline-derived CDR1 and CDR2 are MGHDK and SYGVNS.

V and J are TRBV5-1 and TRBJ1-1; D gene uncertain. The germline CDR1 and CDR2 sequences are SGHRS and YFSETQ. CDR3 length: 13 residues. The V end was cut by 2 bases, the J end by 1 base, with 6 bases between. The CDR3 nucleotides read TGCGCCAGCAGCTTTAAGGGGAACACTGAAGCTTTCTTT. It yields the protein CASSFKGNTEAFF.

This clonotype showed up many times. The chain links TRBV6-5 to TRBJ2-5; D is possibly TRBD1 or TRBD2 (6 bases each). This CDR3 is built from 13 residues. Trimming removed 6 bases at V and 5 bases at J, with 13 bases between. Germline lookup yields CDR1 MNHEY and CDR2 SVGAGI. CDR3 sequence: CASRLGGGETQYF. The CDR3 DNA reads TGTGCCAGCAGGCTGGGGGGCGGGGAGACCCAGTACTTC.

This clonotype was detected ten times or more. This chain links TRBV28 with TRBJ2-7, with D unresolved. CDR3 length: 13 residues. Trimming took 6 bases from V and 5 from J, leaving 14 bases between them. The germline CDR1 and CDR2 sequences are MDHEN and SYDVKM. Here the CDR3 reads CASSPRRKDEQYF. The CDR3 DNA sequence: TGTGCCAGCAGCCCACGGAGAAAGGACGAGCAGTACTTC.

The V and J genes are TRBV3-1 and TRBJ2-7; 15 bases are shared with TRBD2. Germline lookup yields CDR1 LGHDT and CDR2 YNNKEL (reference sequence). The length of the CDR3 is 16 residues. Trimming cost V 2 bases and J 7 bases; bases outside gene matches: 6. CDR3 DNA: TGTGCCAGCAGCCAAACCCCGGGACTAGCGGGAGGAGAGCAGTACTTC. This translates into CASSQTPGLAGGEQYF.

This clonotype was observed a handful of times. The CDR3 spells CSVDRTGETQYF. The DNA for the CDR3 is TGCAGCGTTGACCGGACAGGCGAGACCCAGTACTTC. V gene TRBV29-1 combines with J gene TRBJ2-5; 7 bases match TRBD1. V was pared by 3 bases and J by 5 bases, with 3 bases of the junction left unmatched. The CDR3 covers 12 residues. Looked up from germline, CDR1 is SQVTM and CDR2 is ANQGSEA.

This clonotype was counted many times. CDR3 region: CASSLVYRGAYEQYF. CDR3 nucleotides: TGTGCCAGCAGCTTAGTGTACAGGGGGGCCTACGAGCAGTACTTC. The chain joins TRBV11-2 to TRBJ2-7; TRBD1 matches 8 bases. This CDR3 comprises 15 residues. CDR1 and CDR2 (germline): SGHAT, FQNNGV. The V gene end was trimmed by 1 base and the J gene end by 2 bases; junction bases not matched to a gene: 4.